This T cell receptor (beta chain) is drawn from a study of blood T cell repertoires in COVID-19 (dated by TCRdb to about 2020). Regarding the research as a whole: Samples covering the acute and convalescent phases of COVID-19 were provided by collaborators in the United States, Italy and Spain. The material from the prospective study consisted of cDNA or gDNA derived from T cells, B-cell-depleted T cells, or PBMCs. The repertoires were made available in a free public database intended to serve as a resource for research on the immune response to SARS-CoV-2. Samples were obtained from the ongoing ImmuneRACE study (first 160 participants) and from 950 to 1,500 subjects provided by 6 global collaborators. Nearly every sample came with metadata listing a de-identified subject ID, COVID-19 status, age in years and sex. Deeply sampled blood TCRbeta repertoires from subjects exposed to, actively infected with, or recovered from COVID-19 were included in the dataset. Where available, HLA class I and class II types were obtained from metadata supplied by the sample provider rather than from assay-based typing. The paper as a whole reports these results and caveats: The amount of clinical and demographic metadata varied by source and participant and was provided uncurated.

TCRbeta CDR3 regions were amplified from genomic DNA by means of the immunoSEQ Assay, a bias-controlled multiplex PCR. The original pipeline was this. Within the assay, amplification of reference gene primers was used to estimate how many nucleated cells each sample contained. Sequence reads were collapsed and filtered to measure the absolute abundance of every unique TCRbeta CDR3 rearrangement. For each sample, productive Simpson clonality was calculated as the square root of Simpson's diversity index over productive rearrangements. Imported from immuneACCESS, the table was reduced by TCRdb to in-frame sequences with V and J called. These copies leave out some clones; in studies compared against another copy, an unresolved V gene accounts for under half, and the cause of the remainder is not known. That table furnishes V, J and clone size, whereas the DNA furnished D and trimming. For this sample there are more than 300,000 clones; 88% appear just once. The top ten hold more than 1% of the sample.

Participants in the prospective study were enrolled through a virtual design, were aged roughly 18 to 100 years, and lived in fewer than 30 United States geographic areas. To assign participants to cohorts, the prospective study relied on clinical history that participants themselves reported in a screening survey and a study questionnaire. Recovered participants in ImmuneRACE Cohort 3 were defined as having two consecutive negative NP/OP PCR tests, clearance from a healthcare professional, or resolution of symptoms. In the prospective study, whole blood, serum and a nasopharyngeal or oropharyngeal swab were collected from each participant by mobile phlebotomists. Over a roughly two-month period, participants in the prospective study had the option of providing additional blood draws and questionnaires. Before DNA extraction, prospective study blood samples were shipped either frozen or at room temperature.

A remark on this clone: Its antigen has not been determined. Base qualities were left out, and no much larger clone turns up one base away.

From its cysteine to its phenylalanine, the CDR3 spans 17 amino acids. Just CDR3 DNA is preserved here, 51 bases in frame from base 1. Sequences MDHEN (CDR1) and SYDVKM (CDR2) are obtained from the germline V gene. The germline V and J ends show losses of 2 bases and 4 bases respectively, and no gene match explains 12 bases of the junction. Recombination linked TRBV28 to TRBJ2-3; a stretch of 7 junction bases matches TRBD1. The clonotype comes from a woman aged 18-35 years who had recovered from COVID-19. The sequenced material came from PBMCs or T cells enriched from blood (not recorded which). The CDR3 is CASSLPHRGWGPDTQYF. The sequenced DNA is TGTGCCAGCAGTTTACCCCACAGGGGCTGGGGTCCAGATACGCAGTATTTT. Here the CDR3 is joined to the reference TRBV28 and TRBJ2-3 genes, and the full variable domain is: DVKVTQSSRYLVKRTGEKVFLECVQDMDHENMFWYRQDPGLGLRLIYFSYDVKMKEKGDIPEGYSVSREKKERFSLILESASTNQTSMYLCASSLPHRGWGPDTQYFGPGTRLTVL.